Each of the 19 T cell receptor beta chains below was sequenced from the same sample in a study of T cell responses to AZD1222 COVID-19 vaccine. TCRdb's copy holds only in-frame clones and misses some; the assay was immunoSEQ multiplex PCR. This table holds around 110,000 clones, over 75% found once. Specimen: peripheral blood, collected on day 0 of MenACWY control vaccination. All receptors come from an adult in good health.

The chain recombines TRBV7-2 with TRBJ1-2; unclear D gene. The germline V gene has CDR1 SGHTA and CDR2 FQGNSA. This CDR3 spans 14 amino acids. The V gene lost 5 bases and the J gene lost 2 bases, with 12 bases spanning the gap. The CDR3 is CASSPRRTNYGYTF. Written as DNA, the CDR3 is TGTGCCAGCAGCCCCCGCCGGACGAACTATGGCTACACCTTC.

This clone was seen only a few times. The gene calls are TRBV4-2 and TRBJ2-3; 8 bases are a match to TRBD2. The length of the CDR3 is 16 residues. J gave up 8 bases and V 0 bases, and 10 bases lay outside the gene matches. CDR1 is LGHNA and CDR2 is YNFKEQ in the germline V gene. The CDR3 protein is CASSQESGGPEGTQYF. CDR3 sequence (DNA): TGTGCCAGCAGCCAAGAAAGCGGGGGCCCAGAGGGTACGCAGTATTTT.

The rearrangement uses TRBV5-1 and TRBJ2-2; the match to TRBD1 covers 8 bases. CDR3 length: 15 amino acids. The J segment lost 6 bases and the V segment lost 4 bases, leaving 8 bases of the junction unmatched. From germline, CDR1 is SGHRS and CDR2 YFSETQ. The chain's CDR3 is CASSPPDRASGELFF. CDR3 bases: TGCGCCAGCAGCCCCCCGGACAGGGCTTCCGGGGAGCTGTTTTTT.

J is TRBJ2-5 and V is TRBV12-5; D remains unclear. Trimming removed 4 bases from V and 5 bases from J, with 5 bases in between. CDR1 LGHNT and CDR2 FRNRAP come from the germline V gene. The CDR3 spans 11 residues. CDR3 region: CASGSEETQYF. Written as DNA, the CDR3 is TGTGCTAGTGGTTCCGAGGAGACCCAGTACTTC.

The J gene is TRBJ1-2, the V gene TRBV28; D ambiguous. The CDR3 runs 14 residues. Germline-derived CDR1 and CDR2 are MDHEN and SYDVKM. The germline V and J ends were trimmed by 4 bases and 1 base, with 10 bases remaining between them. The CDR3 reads CASSSFVLNYGYTF. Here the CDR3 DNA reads TGTGCCAGCAGTTCCTTTGTACTTAACTATGGCTACACCTTC.

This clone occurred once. CDR3 residues: CASNKGARNDGYTF. In DNA, the CDR3 is TGCGCCAGCAACAAGGGGGCGCGAAATGATGGCTACACCTTC. The chain couples TRBV5-1 to TRBJ1-2; 7 bases are a match to TRBD1. The J segment lost 6 bases and the V segment lost 6 bases, leaving 11 bases of the junction unmatched. This CDR3 comprises 14 residues. Germline CDR1 SGHRS, CDR2 YFSETQ.

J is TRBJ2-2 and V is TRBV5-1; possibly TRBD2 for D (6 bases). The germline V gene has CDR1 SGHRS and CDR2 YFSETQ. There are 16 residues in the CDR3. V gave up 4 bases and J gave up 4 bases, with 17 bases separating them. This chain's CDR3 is CASSLGLGGGTGELFF. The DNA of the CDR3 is TGCGCCAGCAGCCTGGGGCTCGGGGGTGGCACCGGGGAGCTGTTTTTT.

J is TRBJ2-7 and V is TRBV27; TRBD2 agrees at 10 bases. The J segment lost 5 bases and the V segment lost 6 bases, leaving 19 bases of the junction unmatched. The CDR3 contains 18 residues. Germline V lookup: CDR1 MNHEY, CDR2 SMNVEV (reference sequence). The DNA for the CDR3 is TGTGCCAGCAGCCTCACCCCCATACCCTCTAGCGGGGGCCACGAGCAGTACTTC. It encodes CASSLTPIPSSGGHEQYF.

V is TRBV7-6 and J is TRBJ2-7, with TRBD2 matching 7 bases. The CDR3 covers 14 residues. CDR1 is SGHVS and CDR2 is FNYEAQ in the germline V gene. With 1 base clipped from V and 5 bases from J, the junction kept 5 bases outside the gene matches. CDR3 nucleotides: TGTGCCAGCAGCTTAGTCCCAGGGAGGGACGAGCAGTACTTC. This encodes CASSLVPGRDEQYF.

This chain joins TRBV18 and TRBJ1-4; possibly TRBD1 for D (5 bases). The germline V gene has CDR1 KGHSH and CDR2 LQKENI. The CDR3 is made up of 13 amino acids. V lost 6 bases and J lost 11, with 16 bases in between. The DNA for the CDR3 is TGTGCCAGCTCCCCGGGGGACGTCGGGAAACTGTTTTTT. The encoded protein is CASSPGDVGKLFF. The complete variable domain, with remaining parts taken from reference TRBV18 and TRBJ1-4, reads NAGVMQNPRHLVRRRGQEARLRCSPMKGHSHVYWYRQLPEEGLKFMVYLQKENIIDESGMPKERFSAEFPKEGPSILRIQQVVRGDSAAYFCASSPGDVGKLFFGSGTQLSVL.

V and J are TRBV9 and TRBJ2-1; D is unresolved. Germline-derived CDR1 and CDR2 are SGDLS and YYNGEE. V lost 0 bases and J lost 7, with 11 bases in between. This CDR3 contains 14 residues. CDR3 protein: CASSVGLDRNEQFF. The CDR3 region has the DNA TGTGCCAGCAGCGTAGGTCTAGATCGGAATGAGCAGTTCTTC.

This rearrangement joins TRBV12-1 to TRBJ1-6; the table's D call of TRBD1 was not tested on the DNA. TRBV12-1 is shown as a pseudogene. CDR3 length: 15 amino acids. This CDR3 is CASSSRTGCNSPLHF. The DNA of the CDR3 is TGTGCCAGCAGCAGCCGGACAGGGTGTAATTCACCCCTCCACTTT.

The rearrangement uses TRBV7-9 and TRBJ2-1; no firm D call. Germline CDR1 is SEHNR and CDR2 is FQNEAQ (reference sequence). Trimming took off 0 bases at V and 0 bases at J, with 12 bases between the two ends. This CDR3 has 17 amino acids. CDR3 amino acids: CASSLAPTASSYNEQFF. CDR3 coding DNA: TGTGCCAGCAGCTTAGCGCCTACTGCCAGCTCCTACAATGAGCAGTTCTTC. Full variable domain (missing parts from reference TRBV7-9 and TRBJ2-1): DTGVSQNPRHKITKRGQNVTFRCDPISEHNRLYWYRQTLGQGPEFLTYFQNEAQLEKSRLLSDRFSAERPKGSFSTLEIQRTEQGDSAMYLCASSLAPTASSYNEQFFGPGTRLTVL.

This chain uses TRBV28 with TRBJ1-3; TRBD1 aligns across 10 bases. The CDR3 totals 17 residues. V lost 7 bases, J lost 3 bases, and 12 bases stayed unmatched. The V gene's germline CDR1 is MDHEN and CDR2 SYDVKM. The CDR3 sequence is CASIGPGDRGVGNTIYF. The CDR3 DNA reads TGTGCCAGCATCGGCCCCGGGGACAGGGGTGTTGGAAACACCATATATTTT.

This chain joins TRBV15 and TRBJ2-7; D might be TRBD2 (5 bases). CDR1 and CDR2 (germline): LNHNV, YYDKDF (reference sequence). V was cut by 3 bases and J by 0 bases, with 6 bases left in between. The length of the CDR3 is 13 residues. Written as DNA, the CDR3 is TGTGCCACCAGCAGCGGGGACTCCTACGAGCAGTACTTC. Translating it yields CATSSGDSYEQYF. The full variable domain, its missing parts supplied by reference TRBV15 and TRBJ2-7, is DAMVIQNPRYQVTQFGKPVTLSCSQTLNHNVMYWYQQKSSQAPKLLFHYYDKDFNNEADTPDNFQSRRPNTSFCFLDIRSPGLGDTAMYLCATSSGDSYEQYFGPGTRLTVT.

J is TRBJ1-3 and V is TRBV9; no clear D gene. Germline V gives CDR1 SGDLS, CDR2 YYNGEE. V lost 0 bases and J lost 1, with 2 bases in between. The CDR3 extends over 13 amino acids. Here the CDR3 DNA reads TGTGCCAGCAGCGTAGGGTCTGGAAACACCATATATTTT. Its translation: CASSVGSGNTIYF.

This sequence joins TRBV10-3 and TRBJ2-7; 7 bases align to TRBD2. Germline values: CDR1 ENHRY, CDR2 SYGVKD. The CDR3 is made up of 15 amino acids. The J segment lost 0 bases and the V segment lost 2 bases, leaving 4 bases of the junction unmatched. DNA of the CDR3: TGTGCCATCAGTGAGCCTAGCGGTAGCTCCTACGAGCAGTACTTC. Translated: CAISEPSGSSYEQYF.

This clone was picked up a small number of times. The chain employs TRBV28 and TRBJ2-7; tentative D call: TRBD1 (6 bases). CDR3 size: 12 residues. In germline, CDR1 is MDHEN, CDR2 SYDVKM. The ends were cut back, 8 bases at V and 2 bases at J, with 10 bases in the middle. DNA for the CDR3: TGTGCCAGCGGACAGAGAACCTACGAGCAGTACTTC. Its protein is CASGQRTYEQYF.

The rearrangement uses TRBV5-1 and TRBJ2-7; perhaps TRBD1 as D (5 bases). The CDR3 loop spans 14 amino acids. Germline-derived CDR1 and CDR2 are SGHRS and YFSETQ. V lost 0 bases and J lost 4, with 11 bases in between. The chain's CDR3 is CASSLAVDSYEQYF. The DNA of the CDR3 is TGCGCCAGCAGCTTGGCCGTTGACAGTTACGAGCAGTACTTC.